This TCR beta chain was captured in a study of CD8+CD57+ T cells in acquired aplastic anemia. This clonotype has a count of ten or more. Profiling that covered TCR beta VDJ and CDR3 relied on genomic DNA as its template. MiXCR, applied by TCRdb to the reads, yields one record per CDR3 protein. Here the sample spans some 130,000 distinct CDR3 sequences, 35% to 50% being singletons. CDR1 is SGDLS, CDR2 YYNGEE, per germline. Trimming stripped 3 bases from V and 5 bases from J, with 12 bases between. The CDR3 is 14 amino acids. The sequence derives from a human donor in good health, serving as a control. The sequenced material came from sorted CD4+, CD8+, or CD8+CD57+ T cells (not recorded which) from PBMCs. The genes are TRBV9 and TRBJ1-5; maybe TRBD1 (5 bases). The CDR3 DNA reads TGTGCCAGCAGCGGGGGGGGGATGGATCAGCCCCAGCATTTT. Protein product: CASSGGGMDQPQHF.